This T cell receptor (beta chain) stems from a study of blood T cells in healthy people across ages. For the second PCR, which ran for roughly 7 to 11 cycles, a sample-barcoded 5' primer and a J-beta primer mix were used. TCRdb fed the 5' RACE reads into MiXCR, producing one record per CDR3 protein. The table has approximately 800,000 distinct CDR3 sequences, 58% seen once. Trimming removed 4 bases from V and 4 bases from J, with 14 bases in between. This CDR3 comprises 15 residues. Germline CDR1 reads DFQATT; CDR2 reads SNEGSKA (reference sequence). The chain carries TRBV20-1 and TRBJ2-6; perhaps TRBD1 as D (5 bases). Sequenced sample: blood. The source is a man aged 25-45 years in good health. Here the CDR3 DNA reads TGCAGTGCTAAACCGGGCCCAGGGGGGGCCAACGTCCTGACTTTC. Translation: CSAKPGPGGANVLTF.